A selection of T cell receptor beta chains follows, all from one sample in a study of shared clonotypes between healthy human individuals. Produced via immunoSEQ multiplex PCR; TCRdb's table is partial and in-frame only. The sample includes around 2,000,000 clones, 85% to 95% seen only once; the top ten take approximately 0.13%. The sequenced sample was naive CD4+ T cells sorted from blood. All receptors come from a man between 18 and 35 years old in good health. Both conserved end residues are part of each CDR3. Fields, in order: V gene, J gene, CDR3 protein.

>TRBV9|TRBJ2-1
CASSVEGTTNEQFF
>TRBV27|TRBJ2-2
CASRAGRNTGELFF
>TRBV25-1|TRBJ1-4
CASSEFAGIEKLFF
>TRBV10-2|TRBJ2-1
CATCGTSNLNEQFF
>TRBV5-1|TRBJ2-2
CASSLTPGQGNTGELFF
>TRBV5-1|TRBJ1-4
CASSLNQEKLFF
>TRBV5-1|TRBJ2-1
CASSPGTGKDEQFF
>TRBV18|TRBJ1-2
CASSQQGANYGYTF
>TRBV7-9|TRBJ1-1
CASSLAGRMNTEAFF
>TRBV28|TRBJ1-2
CASTPTANYGYTF
>TRBV5-1|TRBJ2-2
CASSPTSGSTGELFF
>TRBV2|TRBJ1-5
CASIDRAGQPQHF
>TRBV19|TRBJ2-7
CASSINQGYEQYF
>TRBV18|TRBJ2-3
CASSPRLAGQKTSTDTQYF
>TRBV10-1|TRBJ2-1
CASSDRDRNPYNEQFF
>TRBV20-1|TRBJ2-7
CSARVQYEQYF
>TRBV28|TRBJ2-1
CASTGTVYNEQFF
>TRBV18|TRBJ2-7
CASSPPIAGGPREQYF
>TRBV10-3|TRBJ1-6
CAISEGDENSSPLHF
>TRBV2|TRBJ1-5
CASNRQGGNQPQHF
>TRBV6-5|TRBJ2-5
CASSPSGRGETQYF
>TRBV25-1|TRBJ1-2
CASSKPGQGVYGYTF
>TRBV7-2|TRBJ1-2
CASSLGQGNYGYTF
>TRBV5-1|TRBJ2-3
CASSWTSGGTDTQYF
>TRBV13|TRBJ1-1
CASSSYRGRRTEAFF
>TRBV4-1|TRBJ2-7
CASSQGPDSGGYEQYF
>TRBV5-4|TRBJ2-5
CASSAGGVQETQYF
>TRBV6-5|TRBJ1-6
CASSDRVIISPLHF
>TRBV25-1|TRBJ2-2
CASSEAAGRGTGELFF
>TRBV11-2|TRBJ1-5
CASSLVTGRSNQPQHF
>TRBV7-9|TRBJ1-3
CASSFATGPSSGNTIYF
>TRBV7-4|TRBJ1-5
CASSLYQPQHF
>TRBV2|TRBJ1-2
CASSDEGHGYTF
>TRBV2|TRBJ2-7
CASSEDLINEQYF
>TRBV4-1|TRBJ1-3
CASSHYVKQIRNGNTIYF
>TRBV6-5|TRBJ2-5
CASSYSFQETQYF
>TRBV5-1|TRBJ2-7
CASSYWTSGTSSYEQYF
>TRBV2|TRBJ2-1
CASSELWVNEQFF
>TRBV6-1|TRBJ1-3
CASSETLSGGNTIYF
>TRBV6-6|TRBJ1-3
CASSTSGTTGNTIYF
>TRBV18|TRBJ1-4
CASSPRETANEKLFF
>TRBV19|TRBJ2-2
CASSIGPGTGELFF
>TRBV7-2|TRBJ1-4
CASSLEGQGFEKLFF
>TRBV18|TRBJ2-3
CASSPLGTNTDTQYF
>TRBV14|TRBJ2-7
CASSQLGGPGYEQYF
>TRBV27|TRBJ2-6
CASSPLTGAPLGANVLTF
>TRBV10-3|TRBJ2-2
CAISLVGTGELFF
>TRBV28|TRBJ2-5
CASSWTGAQETQYF
>TRBV10-3|TRBJ1-1
CAIRTGANTEAFF
>TRBV18|TRBJ1-4
CASSAGQGSTNEKLFF